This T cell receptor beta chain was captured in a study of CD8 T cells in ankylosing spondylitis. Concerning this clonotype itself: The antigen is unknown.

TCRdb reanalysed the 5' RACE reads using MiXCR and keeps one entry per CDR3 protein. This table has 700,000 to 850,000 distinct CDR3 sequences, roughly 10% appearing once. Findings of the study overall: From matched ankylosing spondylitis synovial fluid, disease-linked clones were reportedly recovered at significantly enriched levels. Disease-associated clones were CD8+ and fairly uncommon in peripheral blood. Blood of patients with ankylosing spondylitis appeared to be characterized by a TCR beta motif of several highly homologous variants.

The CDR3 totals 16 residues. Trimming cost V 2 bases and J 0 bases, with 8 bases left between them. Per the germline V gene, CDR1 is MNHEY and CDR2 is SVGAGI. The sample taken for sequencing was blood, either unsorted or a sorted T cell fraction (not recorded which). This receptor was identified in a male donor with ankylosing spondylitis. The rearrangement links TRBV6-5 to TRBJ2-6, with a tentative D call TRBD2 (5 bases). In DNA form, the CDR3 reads TGTGCCAGCAGTTACCGAGGGATCTCTGGGGCCAACGTCCTGACTTTC. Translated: CASSYRGISGANVLTF.